This T cell receptor beta chain was observed in a study of blood T cell repertoires in COVID-19. Study as a whole: Spain, Italy and the United States supplied samples that represented acute and convalescent COVID-19. PBMCs, B-cell-depleted T cells, or T cells were the source of the cDNA or gDNA that made up the material.

Original methodology: Estimates of nucleated cell counts were drawn from the amplification of reference gene primers. Sequencing was performed with immunoSEQ multiplex PCR; in TCRdb, only in-frame clones are kept and a portion is missing. Clonal size and the V and J genes are those of that table, whereas D and trimming came from the DNA. The table lists 200,000 to 300,000 clones, roughly 79% of them singletons. Trimming stripped 3 bases from V and 0 bases from J, with 11 bases between. This CDR3 region has 15 residues. Germline V lookup: CDR1 MNHEY, CDR2 SVGEGT. This rearrangement joins TRBV6-2 or TRBV6-3 to TRBJ1-1; no reliable D call. Source material: peripheral blood. This TCR came from a woman over 75 with acute or convalescent COVID-19. The CDR3 region is CASSYSGQMNTEAFF. CDR3 in DNA: TGTGCCAGCAGTTATAGCGGGCAGATGAACACTGAAGCTTTCTTT.